This T cell receptor (beta chain) was profiled in a study of graft-versus-host responses after intestinal transplantation. Study summary: Isolated intestinal, liver-intestinal, or multivisceral transplants had been given to the recipients. Study findings and constraints: GvH clones were found in recipient marrow; some appeared first in ileum or blood. Graft-donor T cell macrochimerism coincided with high graft-versus-host to host-versus-graft clonal ratios in allografts.

V was pared by 10 bases and J by 4 bases, with 3 bases of the junction left unmatched. The CDR3 sequence is 11 residues long. Germline assignment: CDR1 SGHAT and CDR2 FQNNGV. About this clone: Antigen specificity is unknown.

The table came from immunoSEQ multiplex PCR; TCRdb's copy has only in-frame clones and leaves some out. The sample shows about 70,000 clones, 90% of them seen only once. The sequence was obtained from a human donor who received an intestinal transplant. Sequenced here: unstimulated CD8+ T cells sorted from spleen or lymph node cells, sampled before intestinal transplant. The chain is built from TRBV11-2 and TRBJ1-2, with 7 bases aligning to TRBD1. DNA for the CDR3: TGTGCCATACGACAGGGCTATGGCTACACCTTC. It is translated as CAIRQGYGYTF.